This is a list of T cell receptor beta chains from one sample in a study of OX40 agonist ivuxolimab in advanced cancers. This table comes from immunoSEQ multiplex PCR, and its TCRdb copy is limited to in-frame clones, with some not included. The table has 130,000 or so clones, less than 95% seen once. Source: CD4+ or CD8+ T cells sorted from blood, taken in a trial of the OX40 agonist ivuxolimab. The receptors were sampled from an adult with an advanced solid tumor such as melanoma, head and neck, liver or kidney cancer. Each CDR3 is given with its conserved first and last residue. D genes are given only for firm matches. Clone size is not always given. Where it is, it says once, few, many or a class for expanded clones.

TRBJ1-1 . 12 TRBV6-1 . TGTGCCAGCACGATAGAAGGGATTTTGGCTTTCTTT CASTIEGILAFF
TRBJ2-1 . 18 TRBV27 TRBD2 TGTGCCAGCTGCCCGGATGATCATAGCGGGAGTGGCTACAATGAGCAGTTCTTC CASCPDDHSGSGYNEQFF
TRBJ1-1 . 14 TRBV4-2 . TGTGCCAGCAGACTTGGGACGGCGAACACTGAAGCTTTCTTT CASRLGTANTEAFF
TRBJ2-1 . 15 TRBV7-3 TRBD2 TGTGCCAGCAGCTTGTTGGTGGCGGGAGGCAATGAGCAGTTCTTC CASSLLVAGGNEQFF
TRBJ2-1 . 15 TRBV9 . TGTGCCAGCAGCGTAGGTGCGAGCTCCTACAATGAGCAGTTCTTC CASSVGASSYNEQFF
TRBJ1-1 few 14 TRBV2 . TGTGCCAGCACCACTAGGGTCCCCGACACTGAAGCTTTCTTT CASTTRVPDTEAFF
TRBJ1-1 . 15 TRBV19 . TGTGCCAGTAGTACTCGACAAAGCGGGGATCGGGGAGCTTTCTTT CASSTRQSGDRGAFF
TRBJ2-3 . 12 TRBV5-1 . TGCGCCAGCAGCTTTTACACAGATACGCAGTATTTT CASSFYTDTQYF
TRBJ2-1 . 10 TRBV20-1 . TGCAGTGCTGGCCAAACTGAGCAGTTCTTC CSAGQTEQFF
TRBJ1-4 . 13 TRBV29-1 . TGCAGCGTCCTGATTTTGACTAATGAAAAACTGTTTTTT CSVLILTNEKLFF
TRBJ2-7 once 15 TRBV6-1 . TGTGCCAGCAGTCGTACGGACCTTGATTCCTACGAGCAGTACTTC CASSRTDLDSYEQYF
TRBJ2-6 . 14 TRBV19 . TGTGCCAGTAGTATGGCGGGGTCCAACGGCGTCCTGACTTTC CASSMAGSNGVLTF
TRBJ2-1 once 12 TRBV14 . TGTGCCAGCAGCCCCTCCTACAATGAGCAGTTCTTC CASSPSYNEQFF
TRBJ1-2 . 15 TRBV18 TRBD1 TGTGCCAGCTCGCTTGGACAGGGGAATCAATATGGCTACACCTTC CASSLGQGNQYGYTF
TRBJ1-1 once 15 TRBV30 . TGTGCCTGGACAGGAGCAGGAGGTTTGGGCACTGAAGCTTTCTTT CAWTGAGGLGTEAFF
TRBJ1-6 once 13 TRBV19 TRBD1 TGTGCCAGTAGTCGGGACAGGGGAGTAACCCTCCACTTT CASSRDRGVTLHF
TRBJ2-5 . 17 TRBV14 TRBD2 TGTGCCAGCAGCCAAGATCGTGGGACTAGTTTACAAGAGGCCCAGTACTTC CASSQDRGTSLQEAQYF
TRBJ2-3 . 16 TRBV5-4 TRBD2 TGTGCCAGCAGCTTGTCCCTTGTAGGTAGCGGGAGCCCGCAGTATTTT CASSLSLVGSGSPQYF
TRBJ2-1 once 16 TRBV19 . TGTGCCAGTAGTATGGGGGGTAGGGGGCTGAGCAATGAGCAGTTCTTC CASSMGGRGLSNEQFF
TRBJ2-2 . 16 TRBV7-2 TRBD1 TGTGCCAGCAGCGACGGGACAGCCTTTAACACCGGGGAGCTGTTTTTT CASSDGTAFNTGELFF
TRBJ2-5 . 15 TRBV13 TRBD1 TGTGCCAGCAGCCCCGGGACAGGCCCGCAAGAGACCCAGTACTTC CASSPGTGPQETQYF
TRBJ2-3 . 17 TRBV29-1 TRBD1 TGCAGCGCCGAATGGGACAGAAGAGCAACTAGCACAGATACGCAGTATTTT CSAEWDRRATSTDTQYF
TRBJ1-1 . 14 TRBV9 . TGTGCCAGCAGCGTATCAGGGGCGGACTGGGAAGCTTTCTTT CASSVSGADWEAFF
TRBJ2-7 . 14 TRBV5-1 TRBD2 TGCGCCAGCAGCTTTAGCGGGGCAACCTACGAGCAGTACTTC CASSFSGATYEQYF
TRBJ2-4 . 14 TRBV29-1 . TGCAGCGTCATCCGACAGGCCCCAAAAGACATTCAGTACTTC CSVIRQAPKDIQYF
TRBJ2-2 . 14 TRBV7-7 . TGTGCTAGCAGTTTGTGGGGGAACACCGGGGAGCTGTTTTTT CASSLWGNTGELFF
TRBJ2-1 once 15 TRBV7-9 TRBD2 TGTGCCAGCAGCTTAGCTCCAGCGGGAGTGTATGAGCAGTTCTTC CASSLAPAGVYEQFF
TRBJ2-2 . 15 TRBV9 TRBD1 TGTGCCAGCAGCCTCATACAGGGGGCGGGCGGGGAGCTGTTTTTT CASSLIQGAGGELFF
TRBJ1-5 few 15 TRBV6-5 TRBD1 TGTGCCAGCAGAGGGGACAGGGGGAGCAATCAGCCCCAGCATTTT CASRGDRGSNQPQHF
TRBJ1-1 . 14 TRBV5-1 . TGCGCCAGCATTGAGGGGACCGCGAACACTGAAGCTTTCTTT CASIEGTANTEAFF
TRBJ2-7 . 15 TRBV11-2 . TGTGCCAGCAGCTTAGTCTCGGGGAGCTCCTACGAGCAGTACTTC CASSLVSGSSYEQYF
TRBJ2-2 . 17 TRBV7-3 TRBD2 TGTGCCAGCAGCTTAAGGGGACTAGCGGCCAACACCGGGGAGCTGTTTTTT CASSLRGLAANTGELFF
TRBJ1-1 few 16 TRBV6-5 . TGTGCCAGCAGTTACTCGATTCGGGGATCCGACACTGAAGCTTTCTTT CASSYSIRGSDTEAFF
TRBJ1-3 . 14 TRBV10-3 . TGTGCCATCAGTGAGTTAAGCCCTGGAAACACCATATATTTT CAISELSPGNTIYF
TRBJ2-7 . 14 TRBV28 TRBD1 TGTGCCAGCAGTTTATACGGACAGGGCTACGAGCAGTACTTC CASSLYGQGYEQYF
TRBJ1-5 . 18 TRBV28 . TGTGCCAGCAGTCCTCTAACAAGGGGATACCCAGGGAATCAGCCCCAGCATTTT CASSPLTRGYPGNQPQHF
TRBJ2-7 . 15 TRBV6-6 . TGTGCCAGCAGTTCCCTAGGGACTGGCTCCTACGAGCAGTACTTC CASSSLGTGSYEQYF
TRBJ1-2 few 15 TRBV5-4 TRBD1 TGTGCCAGCAGCGGAGGAGGAGGGGGCGACTATGGCTACACCTTC CASSGGGGGDYGYTF
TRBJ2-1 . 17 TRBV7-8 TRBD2 TGTGCCAGCAGCTCCCCGAGGCTAGCGGATCCTACCTTTGAGCAGTTCTTC CASSSPRLADPTFEQFF
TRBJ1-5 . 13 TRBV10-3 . TGTGCCATCAGGATTGACGGGGATCAGCCCCAGCATTTT CAIRIDGDQPQHF
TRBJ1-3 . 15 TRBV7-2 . TGTGCCAGCAGCTTCGCAGGCCACTCTGGAAACACCATATATTTT CASSFAGHSGNTIYF
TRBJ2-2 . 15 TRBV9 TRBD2 TGTGCCAGCAGCGTACTAGCGGGACACACCGGGGAGCTGTTTTTT CASSVLAGHTGELFF